This T cell receptor (beta chain) stems from a study of T-cell reconstitution after alpha-beta-depleted transplantation in children. The library targeted TCRbeta and was prepared with unique molecular identifiers. Each CDR3 protein is one row after TCRdb ran MiXCR on the PCR reads. This sample has some 390,000 distinct CDR3 sequences, with over 20% found just once. Germline CDR1 SQVTM, CDR2 ANQGSEA. This CDR3 spans 13 amino acids. Concerning this clonotype: One junction end disagrees with the germline gene, perhaps due to a read error.

The clonotype comes from a human donor who donated a stem cell graft to a child with acute myeloid leukemia. The V gene is TRBV29-1, the J gene TRBJ1-4; D unclear. The sample here was PBMCs from the stem cell graft donor, taken from the stem cell graft. The CDR3 sequence is CSAEDLAVGKLFF. CDR3 bases: TGCAGCGCTGAAGATCTCGCAGTCGGAAAACTGTTTTTT. The whole variable domain, filled in from reference TRBV29-1 and TRBJ1-4, reads SAVISQKPSRDICQRGTSLTIQCQVDSQVTMMFWYRQQPGQSLTLIATANQGSEATYESGFVIDKFPISRPNLTFSTLTVSNMSPEDSSIYLCSAEDLAVGKLFFGSGTQLSVL.